A single sample gave rise to the 30 T cell receptor beta chains below, sequenced in a study of cytomegalovirus exposure and HLA in healthy donors. Profiling relied on immunoSEQ multiplex PCR, and the TCRdb table lists in-frame clones only, not all of them. Altogether approximately 160,000 clones are present, approximately 91% being singletons, with the ten largest covering more than 2.5%. Material for sequencing was PBMCs. These receptor sequences come from a woman between 18 and 29 years old in good health and CMV-seropositive.

The chain employs TRBV18 and TRBJ2-2, with TRBD2 matching over 11 bases. The CDR3 loop spans 18 amino acids. The ends lost 3 bases at V and 3 bases at J; junction bases unmatched: 9. Germline assignment: CDR1 KGHSH and CDR2 LQKENI. Written as DNA, the CDR3 is TGTGCCAGCTCACCCCTTGGACTAGCGGGTCAGCACACCGGGGAGCTGTTTTTT. It specifies CASSPLGLAGQHTGELFF.

The chain combines TRBV29-1 with TRBJ1-2, with a weak D call TRBD1 (5 bases). The CDR3 runs 12 residues. Trimming left V 5 bases short and J 1 base short, with 8 bases between. Germline V gives CDR1 SQVTM, CDR2 ANQGSEA. CDR3 in amino acids: CSVRDFNYGYTF. The CDR3 nucleotides are TGCAGCGTTAGGGACTTTAACTATGGCTACACCTTC.

The J gene is TRBJ2-7, the V gene TRBV19; D might be TRBD2 (5 bases). Germline CDR1 is LNHDA and CDR2 is SQIVND (reference sequence). The length of the CDR3 is 15 residues. With 6 bases removed from V and 5 bases from J, the gap between germline ends came to 20 bases. The CDR3: CASSPPGHLGNEQYF. The CDR3 DNA follows: TGTGCCAGTAGCCCACCGGGCCACCTCGGGAACGAGCAGTACTTC.

There are a few counts of this clone. The rearrangement links TRBV6-1 to TRBJ1-2; 9 bases match TRBD1. Trimming cost V 1 base and J 4 bases; bases outside gene matches: 10. This CDR3 spans 17 amino acids. Germline V gene lookup returns CDR1 MNHNS and CDR2 SASEGT. CDR3 loop: CASSEGVDRGVFYGYTF. The DNA for the CDR3 is TGTGCCAGCAGTGAAGGAGTCGACAGGGGGGTATTCTATGGCTACACCTTC.

The chain couples TRBV2 to TRBJ1-3; D is undetermined. The germline V gene has CDR1 SNHLY and CDR2 FYNNEI. V lost 2 bases to trimming and J lost 3 bases, with 11 bases between them. The CDR3 runs to 15 residues. Here the CDR3 reads CASSEHRYDGNTIYF. CDR3 DNA sequence: TGTGCCAGCAGTGAACACCGGTATGATGGAAACACCATATATTTT.

Concerning this clone itself: Other DNA sequences in the same sample also yield this CDR3. V gene TRBV18 combines with J gene TRBJ1-5; D is possibly TRBD1 (5 bases). V lost 3 bases and J lost 5, with 8 bases in between. Germline CDR1 reads KGHSH; CDR2 reads LQKENI. The CDR3 loop spans 13 amino acids. CDR3 bases: TGTGCCAGCTCACCGGGCAGGGATCAGCCCCAGCATTTT. Encoded protein: CASSPGRDQPQHF.

The chain links TRBV7-2 to TRBJ1-2, with 9 bases that match TRBD1. The ends lost 6 bases at V and 2 bases at J; junction bases unmatched: 4. Germline loops: CDR1 SGHTA, CDR2 FQGNSA. The CDR3 has 14 amino acids. CDR3 DNA sequence: TGTGCCAGCAGTACCGGGACAGGGAACTATGGCTACACCTTC. This encodes CASSTGTGNYGYTF.

V gene TRBV7-9 combines with J gene TRBJ2-7; TRBD1 agrees at 7 bases. Per germline, CDR1 SEHNR and CDR2 FQNEAQ (reference sequence). V gave up 5 bases and J gave up 3 bases; unmatched junction bases: 13. CDR3 size: 16 residues. The CDR3, as DNA: TGTGCCAGCAGCCTAATAATTGGGACAGCCGGCTACGAGCAGTACTTC. It specifies CASSLIIGTAGYEQYF.

The sample holds many counts of this clone. The rearrangement uses TRBV7-6 and TRBJ1-4; 10 positions match TRBD1. The germline CDR1 and CDR2 sequences are SGHVS and FNYEAQ. The CDR3 contains 14 residues. Trimming removed 6 bases from V and 6 bases from J; junction bases left unmatched: 4. The CDR3 DNA reads as TGTGCCAGCAGTCCCGGGACAGGGGATGAAAAACTGTTTTTT. Protein sequence: CASSPGTGDEKLFF.

V usage is TRBV6-1 and J usage is TRBJ2-7, with D possibly being TRBD2 (6 bases). Trimming removed 6 bases from V and 4 bases from J, with 7 bases in between. Germline CDR1 MNHNS, CDR2 SASEGT. The CDR3 totals 11 residues. For the CDR3, the DNA is TGTGCCAGCAGGGAGGGATACGAGCAGTACTTC. This gives the protein CASREGYEQYF.

The rearrangement uses TRBV2 and TRBJ1-5, with 8 bases aligning to TRBD1. Germline V CDR1 and CDR2: SNHLY, FYNNEI. CDR3 length equals 15 residues. V lost 1 base to trimming and J lost 8 bases; unmatched junction nucleotides: 7. This chain's CDR3 is CASSEVRAGGKPQHF. CDR3 coding DNA: TGTGCCAGCAGTGAAGTGAGGGCAGGGGGCAAGCCCCAGCATTTT.

The gene calls are TRBV19 and TRBJ2-3, with 9 bases aligning to TRBD2. CDR1 and CDR2 (germline): LNHDA, SQIVND (reference sequence). This CDR3 region has 15 residues. V was clipped by 9 bases and J by 3 bases; unmatched bases: 10. The CDR3 DNA sequence: TGTGCCAGCGCACAGAATAGCGGGAGAACAGATACGCAGTATTTT. This encodes CASAQNSGRTDTQYF.

The rearrangement links TRBV6-6 to TRBJ1-4; D ambiguous. Trimming removed 8 bases at V and 4 bases at J, with 11 bases between. The CDR3 has 13 residues. CDR1 MNHNY and CDR2 SVGAGI come from the germline V gene (reference sequence). Written as DNA, the CDR3 is TGTGCCAGCGGTAAACAGTATAATGAAAAACTGTTTTTT. Translating gives CASGKQYNEKLFF.

This rearrangement joins TRBV29-1 to TRBJ2-3; a possible D gene is TRBD1 (5 bases). The CDR3 runs 14 residues. Per the germline V gene, CDR1 is SQVTM and CDR2 is ANQGSEA. V lost 2 bases to trimming and J lost 1 base, with 10 bases between them. The CDR3 here is CSVEWTSGTDTQYF. In DNA form, the CDR3 reads TGCAGCGTTGAATGGACATCAGGCACAGATACGCAGTATTTT.

The CDR3 loop is CASSGQDLYEQYF. The CDR3 DNA is TGTGCCAGCTCCGGACAGGACCTCTACGAGCAGTACTTC. The chain uses TRBV11-2 and TRBJ2-7, with TRBD1 matching over 7 bases. Germline values: CDR1 SGHAT, CDR2 FQNNGV. V shed 8 bases, J shed 3 bases, and the junction held 7 bases outside the gene matches. The CDR3 contains 13 residues.

This chain joins TRBV6-6 and TRBJ2-5, with 9 bases aligning to TRBD2. The CDR3 runs 15 residues. With 4 bases clipped from V and 5 bases from J, the junction kept 8 bases outside the gene matches. Per the germline V gene, CDR1 is MNHNY and CDR2 is SVGAGI (reference sequence). The CDR3 protein is CASSSPLAGWETQYF. The DNA of the CDR3 is TGTGCCAGCAGTTCCCCTCTAGCGGGGTGGGAGACCCAGTACTTC.

The genes are TRBV4-1 and TRBJ1-2, with 8 bases matching TRBD1. Germline-derived CDR1 and CDR2 are MGHRA and YSYEKL. CDR3 size: 19 residues. The V and J ends lost 0 bases and 8 bases, in that order; junction bases with no gene match: 20. The CDR3 DNA is TGCGCCAGCAGCCAAGATGGACCCATCCTCGCAGGGGGCATCGGGGGCTACACCTTC. It is translated as CASSQDGPILAGGIGGYTF.

V gene TRBV27 combines with J gene TRBJ1-1; tentatively, D is TRBD1 (6 bases). The V gene lost 4 bases and the J gene lost 4 bases, with 10 bases spanning the gap. Germline V CDR1 and CDR2: MNHEY, SMNVEV (reference sequence). CDR3 length: 13 residues. In DNA form, the CDR3 reads TGTGCCAGCAGTTCTGGACAGACCACTGAAGCTTTCTTT. This translates into CASSSGQTTEAFF.

This chain uses TRBV27 with TRBJ1-1; D gene ambiguous. The germline gives CDR1 MNHEY, CDR2 SMNVEV (reference sequence). This CDR3 contains 13 residues. V dropped 5 bases and J dropped 6 bases, with 13 bases sitting between them. The CDR3 bases are TGTGCCAGCAGTGCCATAACTTTAGCTGAAGCTTTCTTT. Translation gives CASSAITLAEAFF.

This chain uses TRBV27 with TRBJ2-2; D not resolved. Germline CDR1 is MNHEY and CDR2 is SMNVEV (reference sequence). V was cut by 6 bases and J by 3 bases, with 11 bases left in between. This CDR3 contains 14 residues. CDR3 nucleotide sequence: TGTGCCAGCAGGAGGATTACGGACACCGGGGAGCTGTTTTTT. It is translated as CASRRITDTGELFF.

V usage is TRBV29-1 and J usage is TRBJ2-3; maybe TRBD2 (6 bases). V was pared by 7 bases and J by 5 bases, with 13 bases between. Germline lookup yields CDR1 SQVTM and CDR2 ANQGSEA. The CDR3 length is 12 residues. CDR3 nucleotide sequence: TGCAGCGGCCGACTAGTTGGAGATACGCAGTATTTT. It encodes CSGRLVGDTQYF.

The chain recombines TRBV7-9 with TRBJ1-1; no clear D. CDR3 length: 13 amino acids. Trimming took off 5 bases at V and 1 base at J, with 8 bases between the two ends. CDR1 and CDR2 from the germline V gene are SEHNR and FQNEAQ (reference sequence). The CDR3, as DNA: TGTGCCAGCAGCAAGGAGGGGAACACTGAAGCTTTCTTT. This encodes CASSKEGNTEAFF.

The rearrangement links TRBV6-5 to TRBJ1-2, with a tentative D call TRBD1 (5 bases). Germline lookup yields CDR1 MNHEY and CDR2 SVGAGI. Trimming stripped 8 bases from V and 0 bases from J, with 16 bases between. There are 15 residues in the CDR3. The DNA for the CDR3 is TGTGCCAGCTTTGGGGGTGGCGGGACTAACTATGGCTACACCTTC. It is translated as CASFGGGGTNYGYTF.

This chain connects TRBV20-1 to TRBJ1-3; D unresolved. The CDR3 extends over 11 amino acids. From germline, CDR1 is DFQATT and CDR2 SNEGSKA (reference sequence). V lost 5 bases, J lost 8 bases, and 10 bases lay in between. The CDR3 DNA reads as TGCAGTGCTGACATTGGCGACACCATATATTTT. Protein sequence: CSADIGDTIYF.

The J gene is TRBJ2-3, the V gene TRBV7-8; weak D call: TRBD1 (6 bases). This CDR3 comprises 16 residues. V was trimmed by 2 bases and J by 3 bases, leaving 15 bases between them. Germline V gives CDR1 SGHVS, CDR2 FQNEAQ. Here the CDR3 DNA reads TGTGCCAGCAGCTTACTTCTACAGGGTGGGACAGATACGCAGTATTTT. Its translation is CASSLLLQGGTDTQYF.

This chain joins TRBV5-1 and TRBJ1-2, with a tentative D call TRBD1 (6 bases). This CDR3 has 14 amino acids. V lost 5 bases to trimming and J lost 8 bases, with 19 bases between them. Germline CDR1 reads SGHRS; CDR2 reads YFSETQ. CDR3 sequence: CASRGTGRSEGYTF. As DNA, the CDR3 is TGCGCCAGCAGAGGAACAGGGAGATCGGAGGGCTACACCTTC.

The V and J genes are TRBV30 and TRBJ2-5; 7 nucleotides line up with TRBD1. CDR3 length: 14 amino acids. Losses at the gene ends were 3 bases for V and 0 bases for J; bases not matched to a gene: 4. Germline CDR1 GTSNPN, CDR2 SVGIG (reference sequence). The CDR3 is CAWRAGTDQETQYF. The CDR3 DNA reads TGTGCCTGGAGGGCCGGGACAGACCAAGAGACCCAGTACTTC.

In regard to this clone: The same CDR3 also results from other DNA sequences found in this sample. The J gene is TRBJ2-1, the V gene TRBV30, with a weak D call TRBD2 (6 bases). Germline V gene data show CDR1 as GTSNPN and CDR2 as SVGIG (reference sequence). The CDR3 spans 13 residues. V gave up 3 bases and J gave up 2 bases, with 8 bases separating them. The CDR3 reads CAWRGGTYNEQFF. CDR3 nucleotide sequence: TGTGCCTGGAGAGGCGGGACCTACAATGAGCAGTTCTTC.

The V call is TRBV9, the J call TRBJ2-5, with TRBD2 matching 9 bases. Germline CDR1 reads SGDLS; CDR2 reads YYNGEE. The CDR3 is 15 residues long. Unmatched junction bases numbered 8, after V lost 3 bases and J lost 5 bases. The CDR3 sequence is CASSGSSGRMETQYF. CDR3 nucleotide sequence: TGTGCCAGCAGCGGGAGTAGCGGGAGAATGGAGACCCAGTACTTC.

V is TRBV27 and J is TRBJ2-1, with 9 bases fitting TRBD1. Germline CDR1 MNHEY, CDR2 SMNVEV (reference sequence). The CDR3 is made up of 14 amino acids. Trimming at V came to 9 bases and at J to 4 bases, leaving 7 bases not matched to a gene. CDR3 amino acids: CASGDREHYNEQFF. The CDR3 region has the DNA TGTGCCAGTGGGGACAGGGAACATTACAATGAGCAGTTCTTC.